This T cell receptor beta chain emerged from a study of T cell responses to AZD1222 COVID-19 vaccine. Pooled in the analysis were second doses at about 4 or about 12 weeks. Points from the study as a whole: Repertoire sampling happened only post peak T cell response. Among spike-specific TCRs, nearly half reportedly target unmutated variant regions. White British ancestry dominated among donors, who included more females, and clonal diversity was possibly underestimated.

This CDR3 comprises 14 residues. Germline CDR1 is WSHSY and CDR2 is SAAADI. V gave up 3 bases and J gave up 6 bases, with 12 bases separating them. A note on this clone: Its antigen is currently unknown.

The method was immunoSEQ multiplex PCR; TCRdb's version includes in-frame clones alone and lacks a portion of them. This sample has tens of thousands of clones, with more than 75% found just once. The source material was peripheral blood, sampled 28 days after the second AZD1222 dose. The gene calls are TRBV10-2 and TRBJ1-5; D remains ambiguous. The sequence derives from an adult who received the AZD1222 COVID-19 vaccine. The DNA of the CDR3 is TGCGCCAGCAGTGATCCGACATTGAGTCAGCCCCAGCATTTT. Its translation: CASSDPTLSQPQHF.